The rows below give T cell receptor beta chains drawn from one sample of a study of T cell responses to AZD1222 COVID-19 vaccine. TCRdb's copy holds only in-frame clones and misses some; the assay was immunoSEQ multiplex PCR. The sample includes about 69,000 clones, less than 90% of them seen just once. Sequenced material: peripheral blood, taken 28 days after the second AZD1222 dose. The receptors were sampled from an adult who received the AZD1222 COVID-19 vaccine. CDR3s include the opening cysteine and the closing phenylalanine or tryptophan. Each record gives: J gene, V gene, CDR3 protein.

j_gene: TRBJ1-5
v_gene: TRBV28
CDR3aa: CASSTAHPGVQPQHF

j_gene: TRBJ1-1
v_gene: TRBV14
CDR3aa: CASSRTGGWNTEAFF

j_gene: TRBJ2-7
v_gene: TRBV7-8
CDR3aa: CASSLGGVGGEQYF

j_gene: TRBJ2-1
v_gene: TRBV5-4
CDR3aa: CASSFGGTSGYNEQFF

j_gene: TRBJ1-3
v_gene: TRBV25-1
CDR3aa: CASSALKTGRGNTIYF

j_gene: TRBJ2-7
v_gene: TRBV6-5
CDR3aa: CASSPAGEQYF

j_gene: TRBJ1-1
v_gene: TRBV18
CDR3aa: CASSSDRVKENTEAFF

j_gene: TRBJ1-2
v_gene: TRBV4-2
CDR3aa: CASSQVQGMSYTF

j_gene: TRBJ2-2
v_gene: TRBV19
CDR3aa: CASLKSGTKGTGELFF

j_gene: TRBJ1-1
v_gene: TRBV30
CDR3aa: CGWGSANTEAFF

j_gene: TRBJ2-7
v_gene: TRBV6-5
CDR3aa: CASSTDSLSYEQYF

j_gene: TRBJ2-2
v_gene: TRBV25-1
CDR3aa: CASSVLDNTGELFF

j_gene: TRBJ1-5
v_gene: TRBV21-1
CDR3aa: CASSRPDSPYQPQHF

j_gene: TRBJ2-3
v_gene: TRBV4-1
CDR3aa: CASSQEGVRITDTQYF

j_gene: TRBJ2-1
v_gene: TRBV5-1
CDR3aa: CASSMSSYNEQFF

j_gene: TRBJ2-3
v_gene: TRBV29-1
CDR3aa: CSPRGLAGAPDTQYF

j_gene: TRBJ1-1
v_gene: TRBV7-9
CDR3aa: CASSLPWTVEAFF

j_gene: TRBJ2-7
v_gene: TRBV20-1
CDR3aa: CSASPPGGQGYEQYF

j_gene: TRBJ1-5
v_gene: TRBV12-5
CDR3aa: CASGLAPGPQHF

j_gene: TRBJ2-1
v_gene: TRBV6-5
CDR3aa: CASSYSIGQGTDEQFF

j_gene: TRBJ2-3
v_gene: TRBV5-1
CDR3aa: CASSSPRSTDTQYF

j_gene: TRBJ1-4
v_gene: TRBV5-1
CDR3aa: CASREGDTTNEELFF

j_gene: TRBJ2-1
v_gene: TRBV14
CDR3aa: CASSQEWESSYNEQFF

j_gene: TRBJ2-1
v_gene: TRBV10-1
CDR3aa: CASSEWTGGSYNEQFF

j_gene: TRBJ1-1
v_gene: TRBV19
CDR3aa: CASTAGKNTEAFF

j_gene: TRBJ1-2
v_gene: TRBV7-8
CDR3aa: CASSWDSMDYGYTF

j_gene: TRBJ2-1
v_gene: TRBV29-1
CDR3aa: CSVAPDNEQFF